This TCR beta chain was recovered during a study of cytomegalovirus exposure and HLA in healthy donors. On the study more broadly: In an earlier analysis, approximately 120 million unique TCR beta sequences were found from about 190 million T cells. General study points: Further analysis was carried out later, and it showed several of the most significant clusters appearing linked to common viral pathogens. Whilst most TCR sequences proved rare, a subset of public TCRs occurred across many donors. Earlier analysis yielded a pattern in which most TCR beta V segments were productive about 87% or about 30% of the time.

In regard to this clone: Antigen: not known.

The study ran its PCR with 60 Vbeta and 13 Jbeta primers. Assay used: immunoSEQ multiplex PCR; TCRdb lists only in-frame clones, some missing. The sample has 160,000 or so clones; 71% are singletons. The CDR3 totals 14 residues. Deletions cut 5 bases from V and 2 bases from J, with 11 bases between. Germline V gene lookup returns CDR1 SGHRS and CDR2 YFSETQ. J is TRBJ1-5 and V is TRBV5-1; no definite D call. This TCR derives from a woman aged 25-40 years in good health and CMV-seronegative. Source material: PBMCs. The CDR3 bases are TGCGCCAGCAGGCCCGAGGGAGGCAATCAGCCCCAGCATTTT. This gives the protein CASRPEGGNQPQHF.